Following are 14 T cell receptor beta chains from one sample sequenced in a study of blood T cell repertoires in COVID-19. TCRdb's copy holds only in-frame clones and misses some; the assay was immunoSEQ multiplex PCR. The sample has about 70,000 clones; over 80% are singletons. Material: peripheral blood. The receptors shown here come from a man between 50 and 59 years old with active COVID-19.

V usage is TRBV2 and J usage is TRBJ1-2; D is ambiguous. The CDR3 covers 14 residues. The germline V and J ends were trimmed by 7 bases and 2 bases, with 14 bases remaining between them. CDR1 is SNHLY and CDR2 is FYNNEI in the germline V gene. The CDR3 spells CASTRMVQNYGYTF. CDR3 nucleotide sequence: TGTGCCAGCACCAGAATGGTACAAAACTATGGCTACACCTTC.

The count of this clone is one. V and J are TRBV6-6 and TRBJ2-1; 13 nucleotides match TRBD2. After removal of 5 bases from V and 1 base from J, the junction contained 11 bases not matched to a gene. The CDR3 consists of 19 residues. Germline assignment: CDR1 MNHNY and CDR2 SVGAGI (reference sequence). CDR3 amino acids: CASSLYGLAGAGSYNEQFF. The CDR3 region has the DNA TGTGCCAGCAGTCTCTACGGACTAGCGGGAGCAGGATCCTACAATGAGCAGTTCTTC.

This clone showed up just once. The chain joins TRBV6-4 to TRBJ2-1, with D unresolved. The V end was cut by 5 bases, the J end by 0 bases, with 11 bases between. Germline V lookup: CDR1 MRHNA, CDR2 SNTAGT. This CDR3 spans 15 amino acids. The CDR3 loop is CASSTQPSSYNEQFF. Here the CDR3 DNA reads TGTGCCAGCAGTACACAGCCTTCCTCCTACAATGAGCAGTTCTTC.

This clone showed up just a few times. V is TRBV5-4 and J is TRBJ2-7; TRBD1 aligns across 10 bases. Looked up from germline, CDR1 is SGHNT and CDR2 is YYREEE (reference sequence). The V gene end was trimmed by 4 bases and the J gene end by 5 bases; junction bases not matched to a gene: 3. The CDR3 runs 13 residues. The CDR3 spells CASSLGQGDEQYF. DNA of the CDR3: TGTGCCAGCAGCCTTGGACAGGGGGACGAGCAGTACTTC.

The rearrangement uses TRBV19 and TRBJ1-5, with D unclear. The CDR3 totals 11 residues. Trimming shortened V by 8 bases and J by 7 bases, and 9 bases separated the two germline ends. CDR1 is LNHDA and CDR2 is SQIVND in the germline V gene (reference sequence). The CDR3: CASGRNQPQHF. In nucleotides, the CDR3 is TGTGCCAGTGGGAGGAACCAGCCCCAGCATTTT.

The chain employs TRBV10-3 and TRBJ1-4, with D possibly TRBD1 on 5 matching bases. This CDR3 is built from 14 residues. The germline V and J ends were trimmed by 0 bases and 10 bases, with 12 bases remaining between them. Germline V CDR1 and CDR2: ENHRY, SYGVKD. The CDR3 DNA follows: TGTGCCATCAGTGAGTCGGGGGTCGGGGGAAAACTGTTTTTT. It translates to CAISESGVGGKLFF.

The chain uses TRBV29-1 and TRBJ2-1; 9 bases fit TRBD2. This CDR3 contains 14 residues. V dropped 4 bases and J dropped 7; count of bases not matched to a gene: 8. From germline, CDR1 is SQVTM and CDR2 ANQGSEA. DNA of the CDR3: TGCAGCGTTGTTGTAGCGGGAGTATGGAATGAGCAGTTCTTC. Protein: CSVVVAGVWNEQFF.

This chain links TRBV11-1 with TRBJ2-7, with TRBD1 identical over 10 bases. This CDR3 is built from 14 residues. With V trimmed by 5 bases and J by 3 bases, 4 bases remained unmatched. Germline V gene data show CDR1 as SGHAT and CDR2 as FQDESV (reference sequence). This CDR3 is CASSHRDRGYEQYF. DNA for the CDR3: TGTGCCAGCAGCCACCGGGACAGGGGCTACGAGCAGTACTTC.

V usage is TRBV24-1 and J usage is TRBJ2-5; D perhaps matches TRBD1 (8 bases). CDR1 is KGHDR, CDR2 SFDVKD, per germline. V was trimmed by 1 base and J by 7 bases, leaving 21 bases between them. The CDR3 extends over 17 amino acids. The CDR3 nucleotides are TGTGCCACCAGTGATTTATTGGGGGGGACAGGAAGCGGGACCCAGTACTTC. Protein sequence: CATSDLLGGTGSGTQYF.

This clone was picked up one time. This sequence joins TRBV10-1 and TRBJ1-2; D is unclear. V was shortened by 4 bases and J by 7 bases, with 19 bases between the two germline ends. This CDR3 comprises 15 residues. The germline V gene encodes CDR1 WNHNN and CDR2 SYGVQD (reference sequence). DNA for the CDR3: TGCGCCAGCAGTGCGATGACAAAGATGCTTTTTGGCTACACCTTC. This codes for CASSAMTKMLFGYTF.

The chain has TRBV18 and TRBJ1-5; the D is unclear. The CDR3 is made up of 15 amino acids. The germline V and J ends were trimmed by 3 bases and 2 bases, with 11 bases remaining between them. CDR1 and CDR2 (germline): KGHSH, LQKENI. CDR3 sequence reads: CASSPAGMGNQPQHF. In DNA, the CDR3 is TGTGCCAGCTCACCGGCCGGGATGGGCAATCAGCCCCAGCATTTT.

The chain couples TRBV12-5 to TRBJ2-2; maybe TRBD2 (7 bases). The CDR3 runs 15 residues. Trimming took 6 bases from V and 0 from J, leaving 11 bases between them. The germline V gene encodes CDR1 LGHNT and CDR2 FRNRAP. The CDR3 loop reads CASGLGGPNTGELFF. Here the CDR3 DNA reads TGTGCTAGTGGCCTGGGGGGGCCGAACACCGGGGAGCTGTTTTTT.

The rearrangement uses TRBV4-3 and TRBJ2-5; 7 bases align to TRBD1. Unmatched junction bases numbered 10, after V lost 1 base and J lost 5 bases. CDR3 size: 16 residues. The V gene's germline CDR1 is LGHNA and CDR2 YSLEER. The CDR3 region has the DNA TGCGCCAGCAGCCAAGGGACAGGCCCAATTGTGGAGACCCAGTACTTC. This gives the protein CASSQGTGPIVETQYF.

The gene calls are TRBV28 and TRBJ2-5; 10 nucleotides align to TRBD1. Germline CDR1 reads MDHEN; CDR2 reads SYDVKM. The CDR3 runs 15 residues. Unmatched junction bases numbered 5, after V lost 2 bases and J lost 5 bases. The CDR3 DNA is TGTGCCAGCAGTTTAGGACAGGGGGTGGCGGAGACCCAGTACTTC. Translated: CASSLGQGVAETQYF.